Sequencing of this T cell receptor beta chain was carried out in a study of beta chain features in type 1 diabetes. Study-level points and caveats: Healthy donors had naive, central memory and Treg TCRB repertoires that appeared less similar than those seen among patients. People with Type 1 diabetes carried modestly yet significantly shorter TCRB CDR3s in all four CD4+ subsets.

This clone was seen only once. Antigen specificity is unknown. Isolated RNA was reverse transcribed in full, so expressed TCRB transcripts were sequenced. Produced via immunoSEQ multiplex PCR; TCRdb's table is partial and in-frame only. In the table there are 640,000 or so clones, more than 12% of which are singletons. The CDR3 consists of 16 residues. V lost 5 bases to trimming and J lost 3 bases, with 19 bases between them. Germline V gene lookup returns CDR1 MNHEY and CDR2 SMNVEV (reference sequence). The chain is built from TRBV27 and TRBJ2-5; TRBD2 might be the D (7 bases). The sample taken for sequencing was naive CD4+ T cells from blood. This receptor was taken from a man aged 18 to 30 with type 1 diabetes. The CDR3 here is CASSRLRGGRKETQYF. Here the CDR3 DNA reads TGTGCCAGCAGTCGCTTAAGGGGGGGCCGAAAAGAGACCCAGTACTTC.